The 10 T cell receptor beta chains in this list originate from one sample, sequenced in a study of T cell responses to AZD1222 COVID-19 vaccine. Clones were read by immunoSEQ multiplex PCR, and TCRdb kept only the in-frame ones, dropping some. The table includes under 70,000 clones, under 90% detected once. The sequences come from peripheral blood, collected on day 0 of AZD1222 vaccination. The origin of the receptors is an adult in good health.

This chain links TRBV4-3 with TRBJ1-3, with D perhaps matching TRBD1 (6 bases). Trimming pared 3 bases from V and 0 bases from J, leaving 12 bases between. CDR3 size: 16 residues. In germline, CDR1 is LGHNA, CDR2 YSLEER. CDR3 nucleotide sequence: TGCGCCAGCAGCCATACCACAGGGAGCTCTGGAAACACCATATATTTT. Translating it yields CASSHTTGSSGNTIYF.

The chain uses TRBV19 and TRBJ2-2; no clear D gene. Trimming left V 5 bases short and J 0 bases short, with 7 bases between. CDR1 LNHDA and CDR2 SQIVND come from the germline V gene (reference sequence). CDR3 length: 14 amino acids. The CDR3 loop reads CASSQDANTGELFF. The CDR3 coding sequence is TGTGCCAGTAGTCAGGACGCGAACACCGGGGAGCTGTTTTTT.

This chain connects TRBV11-1 to TRBJ1-5; D ambiguous. V lost 3 bases, J lost 1 base, and 4 bases lay in between. Germline CDR1 reads SGHAT; CDR2 reads FQDESV (reference sequence). The CDR3 spans 13 residues. The CDR3 here is CASSLTSNQPQHF. The CDR3, as DNA: TGTGCCAGCAGCTTGACAAGCAATCAGCCCCAGCATTTT.

The V call is TRBV19, the J call TRBJ1-5, with D hard to call. Germline CDR1 is LNHDA and CDR2 is SQIVND (reference sequence). This CDR3 comprises 15 residues. V was pared by 2 bases and J by 0 bases, with 8 bases between. The CDR3 is CASSIRDTSNQPQHF. Written as DNA, the CDR3 is TGTGCCAGTAGTATACGTGACACTAGCAATCAGCCCCAGCATTTT.

This clone occurred once. At the DNA level, this CDR3 is encoded by other sequences in the same sample as well. This rearrangement joins TRBV28 to TRBJ1-2; D is unclear. V lost 1 base to trimming and J lost 2 bases, with 5 bases between them. Germline V gene sequence: CDR1 MDHEN, CDR2 SYDVKM. CDR3 size: 13 residues. The CDR3 DNA reads TGTGCCAGCAGTTTATCCCAAAACTATGGCTACACCTTC. It yields the protein CASSLSQNYGYTF.

V and J are TRBV6-1 and TRBJ2-1; D is perhaps TRBD1 or TRBD2 (5 bases each). From germline, CDR1 is MNHNS and CDR2 SASEGT. V lost 0 bases to trimming and J lost 10 bases, with 19 bases between them. The CDR3 has 16 amino acids. The CDR3, as DNA: TGTGCCAGCAGTGAAGCGATGAGGGGAACCGGCGGGGAGCAGTTCTTC. Amino acid sequence: CASSEAMRGTGGEQFF.

This chain joins TRBV30 and TRBJ1-2; no definite D call. V was shortened by 0 bases and J by 4 bases, with 3 bases between the two germline ends. The CDR3 totals 11 residues. The germline CDR1 and CDR2 sequences are GTSNPN and SVGIG (reference sequence). CDR3 residues: CAWSVSYGYTF. The CDR3 DNA follows: TGTGCCTGGAGTGTGTCCTATGGCTACACCTTC.

The CDR3 loop reads CASSPPWDRGNSYEQYF. The CDR3 DNA is TGTGCCAGCTCACCACCGTGGGACAGGGGGAACTCCTACGAGCAGTACTTC. The gene calls are TRBV18 and TRBJ2-7; TRBD1 agrees at 11 bases. Looked up from germline, CDR1 is KGHSH and CDR2 is LQKENI. The CDR3 spans 17 residues. V shed 0 bases and J 0 bases; nucleotides not matched to a gene: 4.

The chain couples TRBV15 to TRBJ1-2; TRBD1 aligns across 7 bases. Germline loops: CDR1 LNHNV, CDR2 YYDKDF (reference sequence). The CDR3 is made up of 16 amino acids. The trim removed 9 bases at V and 1 base at J, leaving 14 bases unmatched. DNA of the CDR3: TGTGCCACTGCAGGTAGGGGGCCGGTTTTTAACTATGGCTACACCTTC. The encoded protein is CATAGRGPVFNYGYTF.

The CDR3 nucleotides read TGTGCCAGCAGTTACTCGCCCGAACCTTCTTACATGAACACTGAAGCTTTCTTT. Its protein is CASSYSPEPSYMNTEAFF. The genes are TRBV6-2 or TRBV6-3 and TRBJ1-1, with D unresolved. CDR3 length: 18 residues. V was cut by 0 bases and J by 0 bases, with 17 bases left in between. Germline assignment: CDR1 MNHEY and CDR2 SVGEGT.